Listed here are 3 T cell receptor beta chains from one sample, sequenced in a study of metastatic and nonmetastatic thyroid tumors. TCRdb reprocessed the PCR reads via MiXCR. Here the sample spans about 23,000 clones, 15% to 20% being singletons. Not a single patient had been given any form of treatment at any point before undergoing thyroid surgery. The specimen sequenced was blood. The receptor source for this set is a male donor with papillary thyroid cancer or a benign thyroid nodule (not recorded which). Some clones in this sample may be carry-over from other donors' samples.

V gene TRBV27 combines with J gene TRBJ1-5, with TRBD1 matching 8 bases. Trimming took 5 bases from V and 3 from J; bases not matched to a gene: 9. In germline, CDR1 is MNHEY, CDR2 SMNVEV (reference sequence). The CDR3 length is 16 residues. CDR3 nucleotide sequence: TGTGCCAGCAGTGCCGGGACAGGTGCGCCCAATCAGCCCCAGCATTTT. Translation: CASSAGTGAPNQPQHF.

The V gene is TRBV7-3, the J gene TRBJ1-1, with a possible D match to TRBD1 (6 bases). The germline gives CDR1 SGHTA, CDR2 FQGTGA. Between the trimmed V and J ends, which lost 5 bases and 2 bases, there was a span of 15 bases. CDR3 length equals 15 residues. CDR3 coding DNA: TGTGCCAGCAGCCAAGAGGGGGGCTTCAACACTGAAGCTTTCTTT. It yields the protein CASSQEGGFNTEAFF.

V and J are TRBV6-1 and TRBJ2-1; D may be TRBD1 or TRBD2 (5 bases each). This CDR3 comprises 15 residues. The germline V gene has CDR1 MNHNS and CDR2 SASEGT. Trimming took 7 bases from V and 3 from J, leaving 16 bases between them. As DNA, the CDR3 is TGTGCCAGCATCGGTTCCGCTGGGGGCTACAATGAGCAGTTCTTC. This sequence encodes CASIGSAGGYNEQFF.